The clone carrying this T cell receptor beta chain was seen only a few times. This sample is drawn from a study of control samples from healthy donors and cancer patients. This CDR3 region has 13 residues. Deletions cut 2 bases from V and 6 bases from J, with 10 bases between. Looked up from germline, CDR1 is MNHEY and CDR2 is SVGAGI. The repertoire was sequenced with immunoSEQ multiplex PCR; TCRdb's copy has only in-frame clones and lacks some. The data show 150,000 to 160,000 clones, more than 85% seen once. The sample comprised blood. The sequence derives from a man aged 45 to 65 in good health. The chain recombines TRBV6-5 with TRBJ1-2, with D possibly TRBD1 on 5 matching bases. CDR3 protein: CASSYQGGNGYTF. For the CDR3, the DNA is TGTGCCAGCAGTTACCAGGGAGGCAATGGCTACACCTTC.